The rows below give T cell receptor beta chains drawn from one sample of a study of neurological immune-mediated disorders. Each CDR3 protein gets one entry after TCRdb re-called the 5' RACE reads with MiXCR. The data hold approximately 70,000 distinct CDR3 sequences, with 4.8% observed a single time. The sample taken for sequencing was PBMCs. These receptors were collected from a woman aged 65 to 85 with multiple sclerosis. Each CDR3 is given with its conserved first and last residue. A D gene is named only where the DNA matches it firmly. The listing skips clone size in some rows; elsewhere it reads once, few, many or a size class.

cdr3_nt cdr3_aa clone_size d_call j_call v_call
TGCAGTACGGGACTAGCGGGGTTGAATGAGCAGTTCTTC CSTGLAGLNEQFF NA TRBD2 TRBJ2-1 TRBV20-1
TGCAGCGTTTTACACGGCAATCAGCCCCAGCATTTT CSVLHGNQPQHF many NA TRBJ1-5 TRBV29-1
TGTGCCAGCAGCTTAGGGGGGAGGTATGAGCAGTTCTTC CASSLGGRYEQFF NA NA TRBJ2-1 TRBV7-6
TGTGCCAGCAGCTTTCGTTGGGGTAGCAATCAGCCCCAGCATTTT CASSFRWGSNQPQHF many NA TRBJ1-5 TRBV7-2
TGCAGTGCAGCGGGACTCATGAACACTGAAGCTTTCTTT CSAAGLMNTEAFF NA NA TRBJ1-1 TRBV20-1
TGCAGTGCCGCCCGGACGGGGGGTCAGGATGAAAAACTGTTTTTT CSAARTGGQDEKLFF many NA TRBJ1-4 TRBV20-1
TGCAGCGTTGCGGACACGGCGGGGGCCTTTACCTACGAGCAGTACTTC CSVADTAGAFTYEQYF many NA TRBJ2-7 TRBV29-1
TGTGCCAGCAGCCATGGACGGGAAGCTTTCTTT CASSHGREAFF many NA TRBJ1-1 TRBV3-1
TGTGCCAGCAGTTACACCAGTAACTATGGCTACACCTTC CASSYTSNYGYTF many NA TRBJ1-2 TRBV6-5
TGTGCCAGCAGTTACGGGTCAGGGGATACGCAGTATTTT CASSYGSGDTQYF many NA TRBJ2-3 TRBV6-6
TGTGCCGTACTCTCCCGCCCTGACTATGGCTACACCTTC CAVLSRPDYGYTF many NA TRBJ1-2 TRBV7-9
TGTGCCAGCGGAGACAGGGGCTACGAGCAGTACTTC CASGDRGYEQYF NA TRBD1 TRBJ2-7 TRBV3-1
TGTGCCAGTACCCCACAGGGACCCAATCAGCCCCAGCATTTT CASTPQGPNQPQHF many NA TRBJ1-5 TRBV19
TGCAGTGCTAGAGACCCGCGGGGCCCAAATGAGCAGTTCTTC CSARDPRGPNEQFF many NA TRBJ2-1 TRBV20-1
TGTGACAGCTCGGGGAGTAATAATGAAGCTTTCTTT CDSSGSNNEAFF NA NA TRBJ1-1 TRBV18
TGCAGTGCCAGCGGCCTAGCGCTAACTTACAATGAGCAGTTCTTC CSASGLALTYNEQFF many NA TRBJ2-1 TRBV20-1
TGCGCCAGCAGCTTACAGGGTAACTCCTACAATGAGCAGTTCTTC CASSLQGNSYNEQFF many NA TRBJ2-1 TRBV5-1
TGTGCCAGCAGCCCCCCGGGACAAAGGTTGTACAATGAGCAGTTCTTC CASSPPGQRLYNEQFF NA NA TRBJ2-1 TRBV7-8
TGCGCCAGCAGCCAAGATTGGACTAGCGGAGGTACTTTGAAGTTCTTC CASSQDWTSGGTLKFF many TRBD2 TRBJ2-1 TRBV4-3
TGTGCCTGGAGTGCCACCGGGGAGCTGTTTTTT CAWSATGELFF many NA TRBJ2-2 TRBV30
TGTGCCAGCTCACCTTTCCGGGACAGGGAGAATTCACCCCTCCACTTT CASSPFRDRENSPLHF many TRBD1 TRBJ1-6 TRBV18
TGTGCCAGCAGTTCCCAGACAGTGGGTGACTACGAGCAGTACTTC CASSSQTVGDYEQYF many NA TRBJ2-7 TRBV6-5
TGTGCCAGCAGCCGTCAGGGACAGTTAGTAAACACCATATATTTT CASSRQGQLVNTIYF many TRBD1 TRBJ1-3 TRBV7-2
TGTGCCAGCAGGGGACTAGCTACAGATACGCAGTATTTT CASRGLATDTQYF many TRBD2 TRBJ2-3 TRBV14
TGTGCCAGCAGCAAAGGACAGGCGACCAATGAAAAACTGTTTTTT CASSKGQATNEKLFF many TRBD1 TRBJ1-4 TRBV7-2
TGTGCCAGCAGTTTAGCGGTAACCCAGAGCAATCAGCCCCAGCATTTT CASSLAVTQSNQPQHF many NA TRBJ1-5 TRBV12-3/TRBV12-4
TGCGCCAGCAGCCCCCTCGGGGAGGGAGGGGAGACCCAGTACTTC CASSPLGEGGETQYF many TRBD2 TRBJ2-5 TRBV4-1
TGTGCCAGCAGTTACTCGACCGGGGCCTCATACGAGCAGTACTTC CASSYSTGASYEQYF many NA TRBJ2-7 TRBV6-5
TGTGCCAGCATCGATAGGGTGGTCACTGAAGCTTTCTTT CASIDRVVTEAFF many NA TRBJ1-1 TRBV12-3/TRBV12-4
TGTGCCAGCAGCACAACACAGGGAGTTGACGCCTACGAGCAGTACTTC CASSTTQGVDAYEQYF many NA TRBJ2-7 TRBV11-2
TGTGCCAGCTCACAAGCAGGGGGGAACACTGAAGCTTTCTTT CASSQAGGNTEAFF many TRBD1 TRBJ1-1 TRBV18
TGCAGTACCTTCCGGACTAGCGGGAGGGGTGGAGATACGCAGTATTTT CSTFRTSGRGGDTQYF few TRBD2 TRBJ2-3 TRBV20-1
TGTGCCAGCAGCAAAGCAGGTGCTAATTCACCCCTCCACTTT CASSKAGANSPLHF few NA TRBJ1-6 TRBV21-1
TGTGCTAGCAGCTTAGAGGGGAACATGGCCGAGCAGTTCTTC CASSLEGNMAEQFF many NA TRBJ2-1 TRBV7-7
TGTGCCAGCAGTCATCCCGATACGCAGTATTTT CASSHPDTQYF many NA TRBJ2-3 TRBV12-3/TRBV12-4
TGCGCCAGCAGCGGAGGGACAGGGGTAGGCACTGAAGCTTTCTTT CASSGGTGVGTEAFF many TRBD1 TRBJ1-1 TRBV5-1
TGTGCCAGCAGGAAAACAGGGGAAAACACTGAAGCTTTCTTT CASRKTGENTEAFF NA TRBD1 TRBJ1-1 TRBV12-3/TRBV12-4
TGCGCCAGCAGCTTGCAGGGAGAGGAGTGGAATGGCTACACCTTC CASSLQGEEWNGYTF many NA TRBJ1-2 TRBV5-1
TGTGCCAGCAGCCCGCGGGAGAAGACCTACAATGAGCAGTTCTTC CASSPREKTYNEQFF many TRBD2 TRBJ2-1 TRBV9
TGCGCCAGCAGCCAAGATCTTCCTAGCGGAGGGGGGACAGATACGCAGTATTTT CASSQDLPSGGGTDTQYF many NA TRBJ2-3 TRBV4-3
TGTGCCAGCAGTGGCCGGTTCTACGAGCAGTACTTC CASSGRFYEQYF many NA TRBJ2-7 TRBV2
TGTGCCAGCAGGAAAGGACAGGTCCCAGATACGCAGTATTTT CASRKGQVPDTQYF many TRBD1 TRBJ2-3 TRBV27
TGTGCCAGCAGCCCCCGGGGAAGGATAAACACTGAAGCTTTCTTT CASSPRGRINTEAFF many NA TRBJ1-1 TRBV3-1
TGTGCCAGCAGCTCGGGACTAGCGGGAGTCGCGGGGGAGCAGTACTTC CASSSGLAGVAGEQYF many TRBD2 TRBJ2-7 TRBV7-6
TGTGCCAGCAGTTCTCTTAGCAGGGGAAGGAATGAGCAGTTCTTC CASSSLSRGRNEQFF many NA TRBJ2-1 TRBV6-2/TRBV6-3
TGTGCCAGTAGTATACAGAACACCGGGGAGCTGTTTTTT CASSIQNTGELFF NA NA TRBJ2-2 TRBV19
TGTGCCAGCAGCTTAATCCCCCAGGGGGGGGACGAGCAGTACTTC CASSLIPQGGDEQYF once NA TRBJ2-7 TRBV7-8
TGTGCCAGCATTCCCGCTTACTGGGGCACAGATACGCAGTATTTT CASIPAYWGTDTQYF few NA TRBJ2-3 TRBV7-8
TGTGCCAGCAGCTCAGACGGAGGAACTGAAGCTTTCTTT CASSSDGGTEAFF many NA TRBJ1-1 TRBV7-2
TGTGCCAGCAGCCAGATGAGCGGGAGTGGGAAAGAGACCCAGTACTTC CASSQMSGSGKETQYF NA TRBD2 TRBJ2-5 TRBV3-1
TGTGCCAGCAGCCAACAGCCTAATAGCAATCAGCCCCAGCATTTT CASSQQPNSNQPQHF few NA TRBJ1-5 TRBV7-8
TGTGCCAGCAGCCAACGTGGGGTATACGAGCAGTACTTC CASSQRGVYEQYF few NA TRBJ2-7 TRBV3-1
TGTGCCACCTCGGGACGAACTACAGAAAGAAATGAGCAGTTCTTC CATSGRTTERNEQFF NA NA TRBJ2-1 TRBV24-1
TGTGCCAGCAGCCAAAGACCAACAGGGGTCGGGGAGCTGTTTTTT CASSQRPTGVGELFF many TRBD1 TRBJ2-2 TRBV14
TGTGCCAGCAGCGGCAGGGCGCAAGAGACCCAGTACTTC CASSGRAQETQYF few NA TRBJ2-5 TRBV7-2